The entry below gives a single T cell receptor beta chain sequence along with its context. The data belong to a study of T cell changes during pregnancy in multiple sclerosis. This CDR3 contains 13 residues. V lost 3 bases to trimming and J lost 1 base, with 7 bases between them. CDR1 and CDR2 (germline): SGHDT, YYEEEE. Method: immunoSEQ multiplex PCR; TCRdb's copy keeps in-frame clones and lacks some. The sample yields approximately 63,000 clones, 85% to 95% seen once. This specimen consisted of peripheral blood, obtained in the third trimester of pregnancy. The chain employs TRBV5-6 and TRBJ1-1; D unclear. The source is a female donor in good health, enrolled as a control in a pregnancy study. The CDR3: CASSYTPNTEAFF. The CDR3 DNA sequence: TGTGCCAGCAGCTACACCCCGAACACTGAAGCTTTCTTT. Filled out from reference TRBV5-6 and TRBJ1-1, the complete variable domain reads DAGVTQSPTHLIKTRGQQVTLRCSPKSGHDTVSWYQQALGQGPQFIFQYYEEEERQRGNFPDRFSGHQFPNYSSELNVNALLLGDSALYLCASSYTPNTEAFFGQGTRLTVV.